This passage covers 15 T cell receptor beta chains from one sample sequenced in a study of blood T cell repertoires in COVID-19. The method was immunoSEQ multiplex PCR; TCRdb's version includes in-frame clones alone and lacks a portion of them. Counted here are roughly 150,000 clones, roughly 84% occurring once; the ten biggest clones make up about 8.6%. The sequenced sample consisted of PBMCs or T cells enriched from blood (not recorded which). The receptors were gathered from a woman in her forties or fifties who had recovered from COVID-19.

This clone was seen a handful of times. The DNA of the CDR3 is TGTGCCAGCAGTGCCTCTAGCGGGGGGATTCCCTACGAGCAGTACTTC. Translating it yields CASSASSGGIPYEQYF. The chain has TRBV6-1 and TRBJ2-7; TRBD2 matches 11 bases. J lost 2 bases, V lost 4 bases, and 7 bases had no gene match. The CDR3 runs 16 residues. The germline gives CDR1 MNHNS, CDR2 SASEGT.

The V and J genes are TRBV7-2 and TRBJ1-1; D not resolved. Germline CDR1 is SGHTA and CDR2 is FQGNSA. The length of the CDR3 is 14 residues. V shed 3 bases and J shed 1 base, with 9 bases lying between them. CDR3 protein: CASSLQVGNTEAFF. DNA of the CDR3: TGTGCCAGCAGCTTGCAGGTGGGGAACACTGAAGCTTTCTTT.

V is TRBV10-3 and J is TRBJ1-5; D is ambiguous. The germline V gene has CDR1 ENHRY and CDR2 SYGVKD. The CDR3 contains 14 residues. Trimming removed 10 bases at V and 0 bases at J, with 13 bases between. CDR3 sequence reads: CATRGRSSNQPQHF. For the CDR3, the DNA is TGTGCCACCCGGGGTCGGAGTAGCAATCAGCCCCAGCATTTT.

The gene calls are TRBV7-3 and TRBJ2-5; D ambiguous. The length of the CDR3 is 14 residues. Germline assignment: CDR1 SGHTA and CDR2 FQGTGA. The V gene lost 8 bases and the J gene lost 1 base, with 14 bases spanning the gap. CDR3 nucleotides: TGTGCCAGCGCACCGAGCTTCTCCCAAGAGACCCAGTACTTC. This codes for CASAPSFSQETQYF.

The V call is TRBV24-1, the J call TRBJ2-3; D gene ambiguous. CDR1 and CDR2 from the germline V gene are KGHDR and SFDVKD. The CDR3 runs 13 residues. V was cut by 3 bases and J by 3 bases, with 6 bases left in between. The CDR3: CATSDPSTDTQYF. The DNA for the CDR3 is TGTGCCACCAGTGATCCGAGTACAGATACGCAGTATTTT.

CDR3 nucleotides: TGTGCCAGCAGTTACGGCCTTCAAGAGACCCAGTACTTC. Translating it yields CASSYGLQETQYF. The rearrangement uses TRBV6-2 or TRBV6-3 and TRBJ2-5; the D is unclear. The V gene lost 2 bases and the J gene lost 2 bases, with 6 bases spanning the gap. CDR3 length: 13 amino acids. CDR1 and CDR2 from the germline V gene are MNHEY and SVGEGT.

This chain links TRBV7-2 with TRBJ2-5; 9 nucleotides align to TRBD2. This CDR3 contains 15 residues. Losses at the gene ends were 2 bases for V and 8 bases for J; bases not matched to a gene: 9. From germline, CDR1 is SGHTA and CDR2 FQGNSA. The CDR3 sequence: CASSLSGGGVDTQYF. CDR3 DNA: TGTGCCAGCAGCTTATCGGGCGGGGGGGTTGACACCCAGTACTTC.

The chain combines TRBV5-4 with TRBJ2-7; TRBD2 aligns across 14 bases. This CDR3 has 17 residues. The junction had 13 bases not matched to a gene; V was cut back by 4 bases and J by 7 bases. Per germline, CDR1 SGHNT and CDR2 YYREEE (reference sequence). The CDR3 coding sequence is TGTGCCAGCAGCCGGGATTCGACTAGCGGGAGGGTGGGGGAGCAGTACTTC. Protein product: CASSRDSTSGRVGEQYF.

CDR3 sequence (DNA): TGTGCCAGCAGTTACGAAGTAGCGGGGGACACTAGCACAGATACGCAGTATTTT. This encodes CASSYEVAGDTSTDTQYF. The J gene is TRBJ2-3, the V gene TRBV6-2 or TRBV6-3; 9 bases match TRBD2. After removal of 2 bases from V and 0 bases from J, the junction contained 9 bases not matched to a gene. In germline, CDR1 is MNHEY, CDR2 SVGEGT. The CDR3 runs 18 residues.

As concerns this clone: Other nucleotide sequences from this sample produce the same CDR3. The chain is built from TRBV9 and TRBJ1-5; 7 positions agree with TRBD1. CDR1 SGDLS and CDR2 YYNGEE come from the germline V gene. The CDR3 extends over 15 amino acids. Losses at the gene ends were 0 bases for V and 2 bases for J; bases not matched to a gene: 2. The CDR3 protein is CASSVGGTGNQPQHF. The CDR3 DNA reads as TGTGCCAGCAGCGTAGGGGGGACAGGCAATCAGCCCCAGCATTTT.

This chain joins TRBV19 and TRBJ2-1; tentative D call: TRBD1 (7 bases). The CDR3 runs to 18 residues. CDR1 is LNHDA, CDR2 SQIVND, per germline (reference sequence). Trimming removed 3 bases from V and 6 bases from J, with 24 bases in between. Here the CDR3 reads CASSIQMLTGFGGNEQFF. CDR3 bases: TGTGCCAGTAGTATCCAAATGCTGACAGGGTTCGGGGGCAATGAGCAGTTCTTC. The whole variable domain, filled in from reference TRBV19 and TRBJ2-1, reads DGGITQSPKYLFRKEGQNVTLSCEQNLNHDAMYWYRQDPGQGLRLIYYSQIVNDFQKGDIAEGYSVSREKKESFPLTVTSAQKNPTAFYLCASSIQMLTGFGGNEQFFGPGTRLTVL.

For the CDR3, the DNA is TGTGCCACCAGTCGGGGACAGGGGACAGAGACCCAGTACTTC. Translated, it gives CATSRGQGTETQYF. The V gene is TRBV24-1, the J gene TRBJ2-5; the match to TRBD1 covers 10 bases. With 6 bases clipped from V and 4 bases from J, the junction kept 4 bases outside the gene matches. From germline, CDR1 is KGHDR and CDR2 SFDVKD. The CDR3 is 14 amino acids.

The chain carries TRBV7-2 and TRBJ2-7; D might be TRBD1 (6 bases). The V gene's germline CDR1 is SGHTA and CDR2 FQGNSA. There are 16 residues in the CDR3. V shed 1 base and J shed 4 bases, with 17 bases lying between them. The CDR3 nucleotides are TGTGCCAGCAGCTTAGGTGGGCAGGGGACCCCTTACGAGCAGTACTTC. Translating it yields CASSLGGQGTPYEQYF.

This clone was recorded only once. V usage is TRBV10-1 and J usage is TRBJ1-6; 8 nucleotides match TRBD1. V was clipped by 6 bases and J by 9 bases; unmatched bases: 10. This CDR3 has 15 residues. Germline values: CDR1 WNHNN, CDR2 SYGVQD (reference sequence). The CDR3 loop reads CASSGETGVISPLHF. The CDR3 nucleotides read TGCGCCAGCAGCGGTGAGACAGGGGTGATTTCACCCCTCCACTTT.

V gene TRBV27 combines with J gene TRBJ1-2; D is unclear. Trimming removed 0 bases from V and 4 bases from J, with 6 bases in between. The CDR3 covers 13 residues. Germline V gene data show CDR1 as MNHEY and CDR2 as SMNVEV (reference sequence). CDR3 DNA sequence: TGTGCCAGCAGTTTATCAGGGAGCTATGGCTACACCTTC. It is translated as CASSLSGSYGYTF.